Listed below are T cell receptor beta chains from one sample, sequenced in a study of cytotoxic CD8 clonotypes in ibrutinib-treated CLL. Produced via immunoSEQ multiplex PCR; TCRdb's table is partial and in-frame only. This sample has 150,000 or so clones, with 70% to 90% found just once. Sequencing used PBMCs, obtained at disease progression, from a patient treated with ibrutinib. These receptors were collected from a human donor with chronic lymphocytic leukemia. Each CDR3 is given without its conserved first and last residue.

j_gene,v_gene,CDR3aa
TRBJ1-4,TRBV6-1,ASVFRTNEKLF
TRBJ2-4,TRBV21-1,ASSKGGRVAKNIQY
TRBJ2-1,TRBV6-1,ASSDPGRSYNEQF
TRBJ2-7,TRBV27,ASSTQWDSHEQY
TRBJ2-7,TRBV28,ASSTQQGADSYEQY
TRBJ2-7,TRBV13,ASTPGRSSYEQY
TRBJ1-5,TRBV5-8,ASSPRVRNQPQH
TRBJ2-1,TRBV4-2,ASSQPDWNGNEQF
TRBJ1-4,TRBV5-1,ASSPRAGTNEKLF
TRBJ2-7,TRBV4-1,ASSQFGSGSRLGEQY
TRBJ1-1,TRBV5-1,ASSSGTGYMNTEAF
TRBJ1-2,TRBV29-1,SVATGGPNYGYT
TRBJ2-4,TRBV19,ASSPVELAKNIQY
TRBJ2-5,TRBV27,ASSSTQRQFQETQY
TRBJ2-7,TRBV18,ASSPRGTPYEQY
TRBJ2-7,TRBV9,ASSALPTGIHEQY
TRBJ2-5,TRBV19,ASSGLAVNQETQY
TRBJ2-1,TRBV7-2,ASSGTSGLHRLF
TRBJ1-2,TRBV6-5,ASSLDRDYGYT
TRBJ2-7,TRBV18,ASGTGKNEQY
TRBJ1-1,TRBV27,ASSVYDTYTEAF
TRBJ1-4,TRBV9,ASSPAHRGPHETKEKLF
TRBJ2-2,TRBV11-3,ASSLGGSRQGPNTGELF
TRBJ2-7,TRBV29-1,SVGTSGSSYEQY
TRBJ2-1,TRBV11-1,ASIPDPGRALHEQF
TRBJ2-3,TRBV9,ASSVTSSIGTDTQY
TRBJ2-5,TRBV4-1,ASSQDPAGVRETQY
TRBJ2-5,TRBV7-3,ASSSTGLATQETQY
TRBJ2-3,TRBV5-5,ASSRRTGSGTDTQY
TRBJ2-1,TRBV10-1,ASSEGLAYNEQF
TRBJ2-1,TRBV6-6,ATVTGLAGREQF
TRBJ1-4,TRBV28,ASSFSGRAAAEKLF
TRBJ1-5,TRBV28,ASSPRLIVNQPQH
TRBJ1-5,TRBV7-2,ASSAPRGNQPQH
TRBJ2-5,TRBV21-1,ASSKEGAGQETQY
TRBJ2-7,TRBV28,ASSLAGLSRSSYEQY
TRBJ1-2,TRBV7-3,ASSLVRGHSYGYT
TRBJ1-1,TRBV19,ASSIFLDRNTEAF
TRBJ1-1,TRBV5-1,ASSLGWGQGGTEAF
TRBJ2-3,TRBV7-9,ASSLLAGRTDTQY